This TCR beta chain stems from a study of PD-L1 blockade in urothelial cancer. Study as a whole: Analysis of the blood was performed 3 weeks (second dose) and 6 weeks after treatment start.

This clone was observed a few times. Germline is not matched at one junction end, which may reflect a read error. The time point denotes: pretreatment peripheral blood. Libraries were prepared by immunoSEQ multiplex PCR; TCRdb keeps only in-frame clonotypes and omits some of them. In the table there are about 85,000 clones, over 65% of which are singletons. This receptor was identified in a man aged 55 to 70 with urothelial cancer. The sample in question was PBMCs, obtained around atezolizumab (anti-PD-L1) treatment.

The CDR3 nucleotides read TGTGCCAGCAGTCAAGCAGACTCCTCCTACGAGCAGTACTTC. Translation: CASSQADSSYEQYF. The V gene is TRBV6-1, the J gene TRBJ2-7, with D uncertain. The V gene's germline CDR1 is MNHNS and CDR2 SASEGT. The CDR3 totals 14 residues.